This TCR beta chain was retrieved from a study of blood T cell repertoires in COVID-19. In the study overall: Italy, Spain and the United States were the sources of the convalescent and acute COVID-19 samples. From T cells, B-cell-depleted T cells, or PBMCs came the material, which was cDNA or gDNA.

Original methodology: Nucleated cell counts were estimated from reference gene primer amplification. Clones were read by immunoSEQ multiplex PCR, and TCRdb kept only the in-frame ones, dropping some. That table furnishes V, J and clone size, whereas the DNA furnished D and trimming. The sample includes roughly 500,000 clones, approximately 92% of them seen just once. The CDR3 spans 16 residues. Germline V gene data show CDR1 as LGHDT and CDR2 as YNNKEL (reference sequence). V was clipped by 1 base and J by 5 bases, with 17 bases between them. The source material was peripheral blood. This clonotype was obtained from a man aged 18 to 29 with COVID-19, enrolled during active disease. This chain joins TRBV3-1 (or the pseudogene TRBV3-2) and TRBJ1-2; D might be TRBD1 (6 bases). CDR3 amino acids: CASSQVLRGATYGYTF. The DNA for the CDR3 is TGTGCCAGCAGCCAAGTCCTCAGGGGAGCCACGTATGGCTACACCTTC.